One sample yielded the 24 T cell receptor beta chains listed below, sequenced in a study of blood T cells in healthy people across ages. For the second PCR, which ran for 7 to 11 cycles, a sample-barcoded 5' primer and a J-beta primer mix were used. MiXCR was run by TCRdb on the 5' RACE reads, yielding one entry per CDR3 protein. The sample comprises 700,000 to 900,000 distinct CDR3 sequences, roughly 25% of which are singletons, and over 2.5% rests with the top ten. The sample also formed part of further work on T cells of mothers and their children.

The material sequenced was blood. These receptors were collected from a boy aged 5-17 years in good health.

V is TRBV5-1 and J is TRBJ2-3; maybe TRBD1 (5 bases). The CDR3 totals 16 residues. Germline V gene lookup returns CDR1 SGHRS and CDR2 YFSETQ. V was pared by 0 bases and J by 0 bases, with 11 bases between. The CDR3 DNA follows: TGCGCCAGCAGCTTGGTCCCAGGGAAGAGCACAGATACGCAGTATTTT. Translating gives CASSLVPGKSTDTQYF. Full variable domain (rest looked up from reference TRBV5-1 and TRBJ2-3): KAGVTQTPRYLIKTRGQQVTLSCSPISGHRSVSWYQQTPGQGLQFLFEYFSETQRNKGNFPGRFSGRQFSNSRSEMNVSTLELGDSALYLCASSLVPGKSTDTQYFGPGTRLTVL.

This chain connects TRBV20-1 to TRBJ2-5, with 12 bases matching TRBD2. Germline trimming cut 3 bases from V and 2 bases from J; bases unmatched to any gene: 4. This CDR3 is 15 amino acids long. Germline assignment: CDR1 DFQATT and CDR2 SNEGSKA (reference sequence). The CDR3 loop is CSASAGLAGQETQYF. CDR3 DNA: TGCAGTGCTAGTGCAGGACTAGCGGGGCAAGAGACCCAGTACTTC.

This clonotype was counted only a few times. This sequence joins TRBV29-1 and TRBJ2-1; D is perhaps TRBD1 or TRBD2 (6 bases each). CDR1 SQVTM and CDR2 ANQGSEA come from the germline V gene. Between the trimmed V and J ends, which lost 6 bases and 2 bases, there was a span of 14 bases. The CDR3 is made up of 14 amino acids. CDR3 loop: CSVRVGGPYNEQFF. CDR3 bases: TGCAGCGTACGCGTTGGGGGGCCCTACAATGAGCAGTTCTTC.

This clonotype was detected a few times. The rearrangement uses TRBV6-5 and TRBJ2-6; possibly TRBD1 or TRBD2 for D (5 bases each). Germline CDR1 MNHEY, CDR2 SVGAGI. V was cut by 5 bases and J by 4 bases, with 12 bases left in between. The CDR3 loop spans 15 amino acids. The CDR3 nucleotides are TGTGCCAGCAGTCCCCCCGGGACCGGGGCCAACGTCCTGACTTTC. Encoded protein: CASSPPGTGANVLTF.

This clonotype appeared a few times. DNA of the CDR3: TGTGCCAGCACCCCAAGACAGGGGCCTAATGAAAAACTGTTTTTT. Translating it yields CASTPRQGPNEKLFF. V gene TRBV27 combines with J gene TRBJ1-4; TRBD1 matches at 8 bases. The CDR3 contains 15 residues. Germline CDR1 reads MNHEY; CDR2 reads SMNVEV (reference sequence). The V segment lost 7 bases and the J segment 3 bases; nucleotides outside the gene matches: 7.

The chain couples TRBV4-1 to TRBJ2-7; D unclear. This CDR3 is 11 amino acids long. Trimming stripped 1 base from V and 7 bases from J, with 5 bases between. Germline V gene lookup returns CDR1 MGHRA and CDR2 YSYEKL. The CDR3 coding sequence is TGCGCCAGCAGCCAAGTCTGGGAGCAGTACTTC. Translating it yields CASSQVWEQYF.

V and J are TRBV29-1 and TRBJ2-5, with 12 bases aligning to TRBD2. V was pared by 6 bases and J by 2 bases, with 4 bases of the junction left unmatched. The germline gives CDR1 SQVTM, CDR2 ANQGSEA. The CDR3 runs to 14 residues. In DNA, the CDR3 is TGCAGCGTGTCCGGGACTAGCGGGCAAGAGACCCAGTACTTC. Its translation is CSVSGTSGQETQYF.

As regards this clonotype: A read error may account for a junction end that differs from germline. CDR3 coding DNA: TGTGCCACCAGTTACTCAGGGTCCTACCATGAGCAGTTCTTC. Encoded protein: CATSYSGSYHEQFF. The chain uses TRBV6-2 or TRBV6-3 and TRBJ2-1, with D possibly matching TRBD1 (5 bases). CDR1 is MNHEY, CDR2 SVGEGT, per germline. CDR3 length: 14 residues.

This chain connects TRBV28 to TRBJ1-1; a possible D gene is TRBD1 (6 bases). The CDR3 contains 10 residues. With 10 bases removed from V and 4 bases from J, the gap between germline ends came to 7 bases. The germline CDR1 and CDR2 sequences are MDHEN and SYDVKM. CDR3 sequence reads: CATQGTEAFF. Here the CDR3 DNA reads TGTGCCACACAGGGCACTGAAGCTTTCTTT.

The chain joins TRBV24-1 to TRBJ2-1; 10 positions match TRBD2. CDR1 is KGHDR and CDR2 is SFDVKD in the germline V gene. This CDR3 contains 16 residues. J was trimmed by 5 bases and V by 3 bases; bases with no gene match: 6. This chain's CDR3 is CATSDPRLAGNNEQFF. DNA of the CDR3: TGTGCCACCAGTGATCCAAGACTAGCGGGCAACAATGAGCAGTTCTTC.

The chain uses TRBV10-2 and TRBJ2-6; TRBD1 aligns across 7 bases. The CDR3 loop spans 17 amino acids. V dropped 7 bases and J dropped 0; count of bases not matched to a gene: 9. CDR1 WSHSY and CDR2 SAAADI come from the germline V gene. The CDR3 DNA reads TGCGCCAGCACCGGGACAGACGGTTACTCTGGGGCCAACGTCCTGACTTTC. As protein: CASTGTDGYSGANVLTF.

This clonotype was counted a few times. CDR3 DNA sequence: TGTGCCGCCCGCCCCGGGACAGGGGTCCATGAGCAGTTCTTC. Its translation: CAARPGTGVHEQFF. J is TRBJ2-5 and V is TRBV28; 10 nucleotides match TRBD1. The J call is uncertain, as TRBJ2-1 better fits the DNA end. This CDR3 has 14 residues. Germline V gene data show CDR1 as MDHEN and CDR2 as SYDVKM.

The CDR3 reads CSAHGRRGFTDTQYF. In nucleotides, the CDR3 is TGCAGTGCCCACGGGCGGCGGGGGTTCACGGATACGCAGTATTTT. The chain carries TRBV20-1 and TRBJ2-3, with 7 positions matching TRBD2. The V gene end was trimmed by 6 bases and the J gene end by 6 bases; junction bases not matched to a gene: 15. CDR1 is DFQATT and CDR2 is SNEGSKA in the germline V gene (reference sequence). The CDR3 has 15 amino acids.

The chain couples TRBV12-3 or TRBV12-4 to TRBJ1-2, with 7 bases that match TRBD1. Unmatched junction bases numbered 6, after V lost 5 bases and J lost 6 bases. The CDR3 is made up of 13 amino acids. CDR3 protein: CASSTDRVDGYTF. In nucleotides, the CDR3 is TGTGCCAGCAGTACTGACAGGGTCGATGGCTACACCTTC.

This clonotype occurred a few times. The CDR3 here is CASSSQHREAKNIQYF. CDR3 DNA: TGCGCCAGCAGCTCTCAACACAGGGAAGCCAAAAACATTCAGTACTTC. The rearrangement links TRBV4-1 to TRBJ2-4; perhaps TRBD1 as D (6 bases). The V and J ends lost 5 bases and 0 bases respectively, with 14 bases between them. The length of the CDR3 is 16 residues. Germline CDR1 MGHRA, CDR2 YSYEKL.

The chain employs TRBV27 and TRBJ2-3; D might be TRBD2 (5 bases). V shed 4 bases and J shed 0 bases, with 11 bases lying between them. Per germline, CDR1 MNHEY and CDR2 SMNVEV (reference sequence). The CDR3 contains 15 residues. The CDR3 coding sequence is TGTGCCAGCAGTTGGACTTCAACTAGCACAGATACGCAGTATTTT. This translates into CASSWTSTSTDTQYF.

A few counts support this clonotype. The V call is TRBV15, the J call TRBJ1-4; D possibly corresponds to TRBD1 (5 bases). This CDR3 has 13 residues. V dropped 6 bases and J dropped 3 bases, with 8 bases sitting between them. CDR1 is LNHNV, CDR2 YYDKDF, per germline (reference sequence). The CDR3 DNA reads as TGTGCCACCAGGAGGGGCCCTAATGAAAAACTGTTTTTT. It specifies CATRRGPNEKLFF.

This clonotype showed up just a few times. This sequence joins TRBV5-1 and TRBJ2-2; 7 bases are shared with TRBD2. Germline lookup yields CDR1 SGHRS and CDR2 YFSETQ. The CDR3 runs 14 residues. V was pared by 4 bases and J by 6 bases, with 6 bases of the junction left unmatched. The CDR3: CASSPFSGSGELFF. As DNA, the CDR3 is TGCGCCAGCAGCCCCTTTAGCGGGTCCGGGGAGCTGTTTTTT.

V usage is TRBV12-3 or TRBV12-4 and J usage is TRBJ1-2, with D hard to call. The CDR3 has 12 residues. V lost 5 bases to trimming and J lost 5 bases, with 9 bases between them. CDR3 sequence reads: CASSGPGYGYTF. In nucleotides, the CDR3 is TGTGCCAGCAGTGGCCCCGGGTATGGCTACACCTTC.

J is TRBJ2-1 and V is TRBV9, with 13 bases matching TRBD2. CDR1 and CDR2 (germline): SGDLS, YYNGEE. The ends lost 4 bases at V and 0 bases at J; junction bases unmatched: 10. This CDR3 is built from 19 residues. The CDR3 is CASSQLAGGMPSSYNEQFF. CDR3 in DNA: TGTGCCAGCAGCCAACTAGCGGGAGGGATGCCGAGCTCCTACAATGAGCAGTTCTTC.

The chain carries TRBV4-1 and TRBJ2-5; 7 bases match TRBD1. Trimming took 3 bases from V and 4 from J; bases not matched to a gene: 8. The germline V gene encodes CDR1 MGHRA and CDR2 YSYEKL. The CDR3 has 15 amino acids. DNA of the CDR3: TGCGCCAGCAGCCACTTGGACAGGTCCGGAGAGACCCAGTACTTC. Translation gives CASSHLDRSGETQYF.

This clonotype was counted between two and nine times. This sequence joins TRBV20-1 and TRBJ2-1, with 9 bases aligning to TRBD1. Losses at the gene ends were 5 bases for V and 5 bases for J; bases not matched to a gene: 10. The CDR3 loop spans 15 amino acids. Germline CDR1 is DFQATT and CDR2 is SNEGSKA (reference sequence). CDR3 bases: TGCAGTGCTCTACGGGGACAGGGACCGGACAATGAGCAGTTCTTC. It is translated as CSALRGQGPDNEQFF.

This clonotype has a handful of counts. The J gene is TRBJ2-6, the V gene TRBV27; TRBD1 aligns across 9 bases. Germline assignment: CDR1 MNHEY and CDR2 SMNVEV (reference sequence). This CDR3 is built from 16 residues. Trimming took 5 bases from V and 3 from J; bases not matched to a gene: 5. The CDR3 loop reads CASSQGQGGGANVLTF. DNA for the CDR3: TGTGCCAGCAGTCAGGGACAGGGTGGTGGGGCCAACGTCCTGACTTTC.

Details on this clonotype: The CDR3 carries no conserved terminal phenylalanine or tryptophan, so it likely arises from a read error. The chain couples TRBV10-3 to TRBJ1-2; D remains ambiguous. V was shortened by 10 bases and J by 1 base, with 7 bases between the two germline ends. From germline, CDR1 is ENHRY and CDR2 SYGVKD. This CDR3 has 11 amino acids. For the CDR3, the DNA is TGTGCCAGCAGAAGTAACTATGGCTACACCTCC. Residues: CASRSNYGYTS.